One and the same sample provided the 15 T cell receptor beta chains below, sequenced in a study of blood T cell repertoires in COVID-19. The table came from immunoSEQ multiplex PCR; TCRdb's copy has only in-frame clones and leaves some out. The table includes over 200,000 clones, 87% detected once. Source material: peripheral blood. Receptor source: a woman aged 50 to 65 with acute or convalescent COVID-19.

The gene calls are TRBV27 and TRBJ1-3; D is unclear. Germline V CDR1 and CDR2: MNHEY, SMNVEV (reference sequence). The V end was cut by 5 bases, the J end by 0 bases, with 11 bases between. The CDR3 extends over 15 amino acids. The DNA for the CDR3 is TGTGCCAGCAGTCCCCGTTCGTCCTCTGGAAACACCATATATTTT. Translated: CASSPRSSSGNTIYF.

The rearrangement uses TRBV30 and TRBJ1-2; 11 bases are shared with TRBD1. The J segment lost 2 bases and the V segment lost 0 bases, leaving 5 bases of the junction unmatched. Germline V gene data show CDR1 as GTSNPN and CDR2 as SVGIG (reference sequence). CDR3 length: 16 residues. The CDR3 coding sequence is TGTGCCTGGAGTGTTGTTGGGACAGGGGGAAACTATGGCTACACCTTC. This encodes CAWSVVGTGGNYGYTF.

The V gene is TRBV5-4, the J gene TRBJ1-2; TRBD1 is a possible D gene (5 bases). The CDR3 has 13 residues. V was shortened by 4 bases and J by 4 bases, with 11 bases between the two germline ends. Germline loops: CDR1 SGHNT, CDR2 YYREEE (reference sequence). The CDR3 protein is CASSPQDSYGYTF. In DNA, the CDR3 is TGTGCCAGCAGCCCACAGGATTCCTATGGCTACACCTTC.

This clone was seen only once. This chain joins TRBV28 and TRBJ1-3; 11 positions agree with TRBD1. Germline V lookup: CDR1 MDHEN, CDR2 SYDVKM. The ends lost 9 bases at V and 4 bases at J; junction bases unmatched: 5. This CDR3 is 14 amino acids long. DNA of the CDR3: TGTGCCAGTAGGACAGGGGGCAGAGGAAACACCATATATTTT. Its translation is CASRTGGRGNTIYF.

This clone was detected a few times. In DNA, the CDR3 is TGTGCCAGCAGCTTCCCGGGCACAGATACGCAGTATTTT. It encodes CASSFPGTDTQYF. The genes are TRBV7-2 and TRBJ2-3; no reliable D call. V was trimmed by 3 bases and J by 1 base, leaving 5 bases between them. The CDR3 extends over 13 amino acids. The germline V gene has CDR1 SGHTA and CDR2 FQGNSA.

The chain employs TRBV2 and TRBJ1-5, with 8 bases lining up with TRBD1. J lost 6 bases, V lost 5 bases, and 6 bases had no gene match. CDR1 is SNHLY and CDR2 is FYNNEI in the germline V gene. The length of the CDR3 is 14 residues. CDR3 coding DNA: TGTGCCAGCAGTCCCACAGGGGGAACTCAGCCCCAGCATTTT. It translates to CASSPTGGTQPQHF.

The chain has TRBV4-1 and TRBJ2-3, with 8 bases that match TRBD2. Trimming took 1 base from V and 1 from J; bases not matched to a gene: 7. CDR1 MGHRA and CDR2 YSYEKL come from the germline V gene. The CDR3 is 17 amino acids. The CDR3 region has the DNA TGCGCCAGCAGCCAAGGGCGACTAGCGAAAGGCACAGATACGCAGTATTTT. This sequence encodes CASSQGRLAKGTDTQYF.

The chain combines TRBV7-8 with TRBJ2-3; 13 nucleotides match TRBD2. Germline loops: CDR1 SGHVS, CDR2 FQNEAQ. Germline trimming cut 5 bases from V and 10 bases from J; bases unmatched to any gene: 9. The CDR3 length is 15 residues. In nucleotides, the CDR3 is TGTGCCAGCAGCCCTCGACTAGCGGGGGGTAGCTCGCAGTATTTT. This sequence encodes CASSPRLAGGSSQYF.

The chain recombines TRBV7-2 with TRBJ2-2, with 8 bases aligning to TRBD1. After removal of 7 bases from V and 5 bases from J, the junction contained 9 bases not matched to a gene. This CDR3 region has 15 residues. Germline CDR1 SGHTA, CDR2 FQGNSA. In DNA, the CDR3 is TGTGCCAGCAACAGAGGACAGGGATGGACCGGGGAGCTGTTTTTT. This sequence encodes CASNRGQGWTGELFF.

The chain is built from TRBV4-1 and TRBJ1-3, with D perhaps TRBD1 (5 bases). The ends were cut back, 0 bases at V and 0 bases at J, with 12 bases in the middle. This CDR3 is 17 amino acids long. Per germline, CDR1 MGHRA and CDR2 YSYEKL. The CDR3: CASSQEPQGFSGNTIYF. The CDR3 region has the DNA TGCGCCAGCAGCCAAGAGCCCCAGGGATTCTCTGGAAACACCATATATTTT.

V usage is TRBV5-4 and J usage is TRBJ2-7; the match to TRBD1 covers 7 bases. After removal of 7 bases from V and 7 bases from J, the junction contained 14 bases not matched to a gene. The germline gives CDR1 SGHNT, CDR2 YYREEE (reference sequence). CDR3 length: 14 residues. The CDR3 reads CASARDRSQKEQYF. CDR3 bases: TGTGCCAGCGCCAGGGACAGAAGCCAAAAAGAGCAGTACTTC.

V and J are TRBV4-2 and TRBJ2-5; perhaps TRBD2 as D (5 bases). This CDR3 is built from 15 residues. CDR1 and CDR2 (germline): LGHNA, YNFKEQ. Trimming took 1 base from V and 1 from J, leaving 10 bases between them. The DNA for the CDR3 is TGTGCCAGCAGCCAAGGGTTCAGCGGCCAAGAGACCCAGTACTTC. It encodes CASSQGFSGQETQYF.

This chain connects TRBV15 to TRBJ1-6, with D hard to call. The V end was cut by 1 base, the J end by 9 bases, with 4 bases between. The germline V gene has CDR1 LNHNV and CDR2 YYDKDF (reference sequence). The CDR3 extends over 12 amino acids. The DNA of the CDR3 is TGTGCCACCAGCAGAGTCGGTTCACCCCTCCACTTT. Translation: CATSRVGSPLHF.

CDR3 nucleotides: TGTGCCAGTAATGGACAGGTGGGGCAGCCCCAGCATTTT. Its translation is CASNGQVGQPQHF. The chain carries TRBV19 and TRBJ1-5; 7 bases match TRBD1. CDR1 is LNHDA and CDR2 is SQIVND in the germline V gene (reference sequence). The CDR3 extends over 13 amino acids. After removal of 7 bases from V and 7 bases from J, the junction contained 7 bases not matched to a gene.

This clone was counted once. The rearrangement joins TRBV28 to TRBJ2-7; D is unclear. The CDR3 contains 14 residues. Germline values: CDR1 MDHEN, CDR2 SYDVKM. V dropped 10 bases and J dropped 7 bases, with 23 bases sitting between them. The CDR3 here is CATRRGLLRWEQYF. The CDR3 DNA is TGTGCCACCCGTCGCGGTCTCCTACGTTGGGAGCAGTACTTC.